These T cell receptor beta chains were read from a single sample in a study of blood T cell repertoires in COVID-19. Measured with immunoSEQ multiplex PCR; TCRdb has only the in-frame clones, and not every one. This table holds about 73,000 clones, approximately 83% found once. The sample was peripheral blood. Receptors were obtained from a man older than 75 with active or convalescent COVID-19. Both conserved end residues are part of each CDR3. D genes are given only for firm matches. Clone size appears in some rows only: once, few, many, or a class for an expanded clone.

J | size | length | V | D | CDR3 | DNA
TRBJ2-3 | . | 15 | TRBV5-6 | . | CASSRASRGTDTQYF | TGTGCCAGCAGCCGCGCCTCCAGGGGCACAGATACGCAGTATTTT
TRBJ1-1 | . | 14 | TRBV5-5 | TRBD1 | CASSKGQGVAEAFF | TGTGCCAGCAGCAAGGGACAGGGAGTCGCTGAAGCTTTCTTT
TRBJ1-3 | . | 16 | TRBV10-2 | TRBD1 | CASSEGQGFSGNTIYF | TGCGCCAGCAGTGAGGGACAGGGGTTCTCTGGAAACACCATATATTTT
TRBJ1-5 | . | 14 | TRBV19 | TRBD1 | CASMVTGGNQPQHF | TGTGCCAGTATGGTTACAGGGGGCAATCAGCCCCAGCATTTT
TRBJ1-1 | . | 14 | TRBV5-4 | TRBD1 | CASSFQGVATEAFF | TGTGCCAGCAGCTTTCAGGGGGTTGCCACTGAAGCTTTCTTT
TRBJ1-5 | . | 13 | TRBV19 | . | CASTAQVEQPQHF | TGTGCCAGTACCGCCCAAGTGGAGCAGCCCCAGCATTTT
TRBJ2-2 | . | 14 | TRBV5-1 | . | CASSLITGPGELFF | TGCGCCAGCAGCTTAATTACAGGACCCGGGGAGCTGTTTTTT
TRBJ1-2 | few | 15 | TRBV6-5 | TRBD1 | CASSTGQVEVYGYTF | TGTGCCAGCAGTACTGGACAGGTAGAGGTCTATGGCTACACCTTC
TRBJ2-1 | . | 14 | TRBV19 | TRBD2 | CASSIAGGLDEQFF | TGTGCCAGTAGTATTGCGGGAGGGCTGGATGAGCAGTTCTTC
TRBJ2-7 | . | 15 | TRBV4-2 | TRBD1 | CASSQAGQGADEQYF | TGTGCCAGCAGCCAAGCAGGACAGGGGGCCGACGAGCAGTACTTC
TRBJ1-3 | . | 15 | TRBV18 | TRBD1 | CASSQGQGPGNTIYF | TGTGCCAGCTCACAGGGACAGGGGCCTGGAAACACCATATATTTT
TRBJ2-7 | . | 14 | TRBV18 | . | CASSHADSSYEQYF | TGTGCCAGCTCACACGCGGACAGCTCCTACGAGCAGTACTTC
TRBJ2-3 | . | 16 | TRBV27 | TRBD2 | CASRTSGRKGTDTQYF | TGTGCCAGCCGGACTAGCGGGCGCAAGGGCACAGATACGCAGTATTTT
TRBJ1-1 | . | 13 | TRBV19 | . | CASSPLGQGEAFF | TGTGCCAGTAGCCCCCTCGGGCAGGGTGAAGCTTTCTTT
TRBJ1-5 | . | 17 | TRBV19 | TRBD1 | CASSVQWDREGNQPQHF | TGTGCCAGTAGTGTTCAATGGGACAGGGAAGGCAATCAGCCCCAGCATTTT
TRBJ1-2 | . | 14 | TRBV6-5 | . | CASSTGHSNYGYTF | TGTGCCAGCAGTACGGGACACTCTAACTATGGCTACACCTTC
TRBJ1-3 | . | 14 | TRBV7-2 | . | CASSFRDSGNTIYF | TGTGCCAGCAGCTTCAGGGACTCTGGAAACACCATATATTTT
TRBJ2-2 | few | 18 | TRBV4-3 | . | CASSQEWVAGQGTGELFF | TGCGCCAGCAGCCAAGAGTGGGTCGCAGGTCAGGGCACCGGGGAGCTGTTTTTT
TRBJ2-7 | . | 15 | TRBV5-5 | TRBD1 | CASSLGQGVGDEQYF | TGTGCCAGCAGCTTGGGACAGGGGGTCGGGGACGAGCAGTACTTC
TRBJ2-5 | . | 18 | TRBV5-1 | TRBD2 | CASSLGGTSGGTQETQYF | TGCGCCAGCAGCCTGGGTGGGACTAGCGGGGGTACCCAAGAGACCCAGTACTTC
TRBJ2-3 | . | 16 | TRBV5-1 | TRBD2 | CASSLGLAMSTDTQYF | TGCGCCAGCAGCTTGGGACTAGCGATGAGCACAGATACGCAGTATTTT
TRBJ2-1 | . | 17 | TRBV5-1 | TRBD2 | CASSLGLAGERNNEQFF | TGCGCCAGCAGCTTGGGACTAGCGGGAGAAAGGAACAATGAGCAGTTCTTC
TRBJ2-1 | few | 19 | TRBV18 | TRBD2 | CASSPVGLASRLVNNEQFF | TGTGCCAGCTCACCAGTGGGACTAGCGAGCCGGCTGGTGAACAATGAGCAGTTCTTC
TRBJ1-4 | once | 15 | TRBV10-3 | . | CAISESGQGNEKLFF | TGTGCCATCAGTGAGTCGGGGCAGGGAAACGAAAAACTGTTTTTT
TRBJ2-7 | . | 15 | TRBV28 | TRBD2 | CASSRIAGVSYEQYF | TGTGCCAGCAGTCGGATAGCGGGAGTTTCCTACGAGCAGTACTTC
TRBJ1-3 | few | 13 | TRBV7-9 | . | CASSLVGTVTIYF | TGTGCCAGCAGCTTAGTGGGTACAGTAACGATATATTTT
TRBJ2-1 | . | 15 | TRBV5-8 | TRBD2 | CASSRTSGGPYEQFF | TGTGCCAGCAGCCGGACTAGCGGGGGGCCCTATGAGCAGTTCTTC
TRBJ2-7 | once | 15 | TRBV5-1 | TRBD1 | CASSGRTGESYEQYF | TGCGCCAGCAGCGGGCGGACAGGGGAGAGCTACGAGCAGTACTTC
TRBJ2-5 | . | 14 | TRBV3-1/TRBV3-2 | . | CASSPPGLGETQYF | TGTGCCAGCAGCCCCCCAGGGCTCGGCGAGACCCAGTACTTC
TRBJ2-7 | few | 15 | TRBV7-9 | TRBD1 | CASSLGDRGDYEQYF | TGTGCCAGCAGCTTAGGGGACAGGGGGGACTACGAGCAGTACTTC
TRBJ2-1 | . | 17 | TRBV4-1 | TRBD1 | CASSLVKGQGLYNEQFF | TGCGCCAGCAGCCTAGTGAAGGGACAGGGGTTATACAATGAGCAGTTCTTC
TRBJ2-3 | . | 14 | TRBV6-2/TRBV6-3 | . | CASSPLINTDTQYF | TGTGCCAGCAGCCCCCTTATTAACACAGATACGCAGTATTTT